This TCR beta chain was obtained from a study of technical replicates of blood from several donors. The assay was immunoSEQ multiplex PCR, and TCRdb's table has in-frame clones only and misses some. Of about 82,000 clones in the sample, just under 95% were seen once. Germline assignment: CDR1 KGHSH and CDR2 LQKENI. This CDR3 contains 14 residues. Trimming took 3 bases from V and 1 from J, leaving 7 bases between them. The chain recombines TRBV18 with TRBJ2-1, with a weak D call TRBD2 (5 bases). Sequencing was done on a sample of T cells isolated from PBMCs. The receptor was isolated from a human donor in good health. The CDR3 region is CASSPSGSYNEQFF. The DNA for the CDR3 is TGTGCCAGCTCACCGAGCGGTTCCTACAATGAGCAGTTCTTC.